The clone carrying this T cell receptor (beta chain) was recorded many times. This entry belongs to a study of patients and donors after allogeneic stem cell transplantation. The CDR3 has 12 amino acids. Deletions cut 2 bases from V and 9 bases from J, with 8 bases between. Each CDR3 protein is one row after TCRdb ran MiXCR on the RT-PCR reads. The table has 800,000 to 1,000,000 distinct CDR3 sequences, about a sixth seen once. Material: blood, either unsorted or a sorted T cell fraction (not recorded which). The J gene is TRBJ2-1, the V gene TRBV12-3 or TRBV12-4; D is unclear. The TCR comes from a human donor who was either an allogeneic HSCT recipient or a stem cell or donor lymphocyte infusion donor (not recorded which). It is not recorded whose cells these are; they may come from a transplant donor. CDR3 residues: CASSLSRSEQFF. The DNA for the CDR3 is TGTGCCAGCAGTTTAAGCAGAAGTGAGCAGTTCTTC.